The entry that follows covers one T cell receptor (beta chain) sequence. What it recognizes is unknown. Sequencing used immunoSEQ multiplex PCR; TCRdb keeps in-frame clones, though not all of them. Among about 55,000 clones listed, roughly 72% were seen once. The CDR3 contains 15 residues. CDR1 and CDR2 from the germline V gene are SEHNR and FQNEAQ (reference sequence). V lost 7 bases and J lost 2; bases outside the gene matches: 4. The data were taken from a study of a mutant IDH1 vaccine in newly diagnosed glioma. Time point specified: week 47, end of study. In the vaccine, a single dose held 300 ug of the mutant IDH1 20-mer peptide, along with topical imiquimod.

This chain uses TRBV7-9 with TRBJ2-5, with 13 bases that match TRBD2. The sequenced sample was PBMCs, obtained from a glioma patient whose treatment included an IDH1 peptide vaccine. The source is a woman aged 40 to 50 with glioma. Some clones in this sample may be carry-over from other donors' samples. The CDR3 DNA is TGTGCCAGCAAGGCGGGACTAGCGGGACAAGAGACCCAGTACTTC. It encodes CASKAGLAGQETQYF.